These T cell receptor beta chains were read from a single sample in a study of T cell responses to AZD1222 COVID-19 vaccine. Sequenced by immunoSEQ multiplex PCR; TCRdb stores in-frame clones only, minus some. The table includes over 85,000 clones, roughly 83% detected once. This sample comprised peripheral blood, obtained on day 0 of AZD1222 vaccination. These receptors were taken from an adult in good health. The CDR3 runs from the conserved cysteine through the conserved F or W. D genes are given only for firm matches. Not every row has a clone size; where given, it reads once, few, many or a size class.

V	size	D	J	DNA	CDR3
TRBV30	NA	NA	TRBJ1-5	TGTGCCCCCAAAGGGGTGGACAATCAGCCCCAGCATTTT	CAPKGVDNQPQHF
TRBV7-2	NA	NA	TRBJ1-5	TGTGCCAGCAGCCCCTCGGTGGCAAATAGCAATCAGCCCCAGCATTTT	CASSPSVANSNQPQHF
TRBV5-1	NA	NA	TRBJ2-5	TGCGCCAGCAGCTTGGAGGGCGGAAGGGCCGGGGAGACCCAGTACTTC	CASSLEGGRAGETQYF
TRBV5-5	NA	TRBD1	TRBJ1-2	TGTGCCAGCAGCGTGCGCCGGGACAGACGAAGCGGCTACACCTTC	CASSVRRDRRSGYTF
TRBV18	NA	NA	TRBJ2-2	TGTGCCAGCTCACCGGCGGGGCGGGACACCGGGGAGCTGTTTTTT	CASSPAGRDTGELFF
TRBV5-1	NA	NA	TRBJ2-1	TGCGCCAGCAGCTTGAGGAGCGGAGGGAGCTCCTACAATGAGCAGTTCTTC	CASSLRSGGSSYNEQFF
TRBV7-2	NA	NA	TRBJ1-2	TGTGCCAGCAGCTTAGAGGGCAGTTCCTATGGCTACACCTTC	CASSLEGSSYGYTF
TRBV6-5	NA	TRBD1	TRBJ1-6	TGTGCCAGCAACCCCTCCGGGACAGGGGATTCACCCCTCCACTTT	CASNPSGTGDSPLHF
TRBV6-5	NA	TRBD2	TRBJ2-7	TGTGCCAGTATGACTAGCGGCCCTTCCTACGAGCAGTACTTC	CASMTSGPSYEQYF
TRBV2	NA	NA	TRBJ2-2	TGTGCCAGCAAGGGGGAATATTCCGGGGAGCTGTTTTTT	CASKGEYSGELFF
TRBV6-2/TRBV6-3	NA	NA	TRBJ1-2	TGTGCCAGCAGCCGACCACGGACGGAGAACTATGGCTACACCTTC	CASSRPRTENYGYTF
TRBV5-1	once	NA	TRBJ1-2	TGCGCCAGCAGCCCGGGGCAGGGGATTGCGGGAGGCTACACCTTC	CASSPGQGIAGGYTF
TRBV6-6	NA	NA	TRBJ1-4	TGTGCCAGCAGTTACGAGGGGCGGGAAAATGAAAAACTGTTTTTT	CASSYEGRENEKLFF
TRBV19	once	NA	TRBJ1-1	TGTGCCAGTAGTATAGTGGGACAACTATACACTGAAGCTTTCTTT	CASSIVGQLYTEAFF
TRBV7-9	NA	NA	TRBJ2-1	TGTGCCAGCAGCTTATATGTTCTCCTCCCGGCACAGGAGCAGTTCTTC	CASSLYVLLPAQEQFF
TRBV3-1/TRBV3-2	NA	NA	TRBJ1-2	TGTGCCAGCAGCCAAGTTTTAGGCGGCAACTATGGCTACACCTTC	CASSQVLGGNYGYTF